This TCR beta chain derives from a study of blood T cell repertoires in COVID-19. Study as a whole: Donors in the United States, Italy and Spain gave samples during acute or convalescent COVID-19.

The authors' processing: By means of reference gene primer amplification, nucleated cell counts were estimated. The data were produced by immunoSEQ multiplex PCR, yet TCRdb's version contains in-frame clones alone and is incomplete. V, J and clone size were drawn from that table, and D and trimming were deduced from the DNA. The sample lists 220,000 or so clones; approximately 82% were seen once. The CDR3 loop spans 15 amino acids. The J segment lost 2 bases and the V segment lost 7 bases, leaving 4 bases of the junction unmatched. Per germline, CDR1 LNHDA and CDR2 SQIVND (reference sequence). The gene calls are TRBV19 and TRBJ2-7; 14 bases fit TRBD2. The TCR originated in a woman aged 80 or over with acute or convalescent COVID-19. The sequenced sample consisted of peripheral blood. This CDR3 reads CASTPGLAGAYEQYF. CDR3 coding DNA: TGTGCCAGTACCCCGGGACTAGCGGGGGCCTACGAGCAGTACTTC.